These 26 T cell receptor beta chains share one sample of origin, sequenced in a study of shared clonotypes between healthy human individuals. Assay: immunoSEQ multiplex PCR; the TCRdb copy retains only in-frame clones and omits some. The table lists 900,000 to 1,200,000 clones, approximately 80% of them singletons. Input material: memory CD4+ T cells from PBMCs. Subset specified: CD45RA-negative fraction. Receptor source: a young man in good health. Some clones in this sample may be carry-over from other donors' samples.

Of note for this clone: A much larger clone lies a single base off, so this may be a read error. The rearrangement joins TRBV5-4 to TRBJ2-7; D is unclear. The CDR3 runs 14 residues. V was trimmed by 2 bases and J by 2 bases, leaving 11 bases between them. In germline, CDR1 is SGHNT, CDR2 YYREEE (reference sequence). Here the CDR3 reads CASSFPDGTYEQYF. CDR3 DNA: TGTGCCAGCAGCTTCCCGGACGGAACCTACGAGCAGTACTTC. Complete variable domain (other parts from reference TRBV5-4 and TRBJ2-7): ETGVTQSPTHLIKTRGQQVTLRCSSQSGHNTVSWYQQALGQGPQFIFQYYREEENGRGNFPPRFSGLQFPNYSSELNVNALELDDSALYLCASSFPDGTYEQYFGPGTRLTVT.

The chain carries TRBV7-2 and TRBJ2-2; D is tentatively TRBD1 or TRBD2 (5 bases each). The V end lost 4 bases, the J end lost 9 bases, and 12 bases lay between the germline ends. The CDR3 loop spans 13 amino acids. CDR1 and CDR2 from the germline V gene are SGHTA and FQGNSA. The CDR3 nucleotides read TGTGCCAGCAGCTCCCCGGGGCTCCGGGAGCTGTTTTTT. Its translation is CASSSPGLRELFF.

This chain connects TRBV5-6 to TRBJ1-1; D unresolved. The germline CDR1 and CDR2 sequences are SGHDT and YYEEEE. The CDR3 is 14 residues long. Trimming pared 0 bases from V and 4 bases from J, leaving 10 bases between. CDR3 nucleotides: TGTGCCAGCAGCTTGGTCTCCGGCAGCACTGAAGCTTTCTTT. Its translation: CASSLVSGSTEAFF.

The CDR3 coding sequence is TGTGCCAGCAGCGTAGGATGGGGAGCGAGGGGCAATGAGCAGTTCTTC. Protein product: CASSVGWGARGNEQFF. The J gene is TRBJ2-1, the V gene TRBV9, with D possibly being TRBD1 or TRBD2 (5 bases each). The V and J ends lost 0 bases and 6 bases respectively, with 16 bases between them. CDR3 length equals 16 residues. The germline gives CDR1 SGDLS, CDR2 YYNGEE.

The chain is built from TRBV5-4 and TRBJ2-2; possible D gene TRBD2, 6 bases. The length of the CDR3 is 14 residues. Germline V CDR1 and CDR2: SGHNT, YYREEE (reference sequence). The germline V and J ends were trimmed by 3 bases and 6 bases, with 12 bases remaining between them. DNA for the CDR3: TGTGCCAGCAGCTCCTACGGGGGTTCCGGGGAGCTGTTTTTT. Its protein is CASSSYGGSGELFF.

The J gene is TRBJ1-2, the V gene TRBV25-1; TRBD1 aligns across 11 bases. Trimming took 2 bases from V and 8 from J; bases not matched to a gene: 7. The CDR3 has 15 amino acids. Germline lookup yields CDR1 MGHDK and CDR2 SYGVNS. This CDR3 is CASSEPGQGAEGYTF. CDR3 coding DNA: TGTGCCAGCAGTGAACCCGGACAGGGGGCCGAGGGCTACACCTTC.

The V gene is TRBV28, the J gene TRBJ2-2; weak D call: TRBD1 (7 bases). This CDR3 has 17 residues. The germline CDR1 and CDR2 sequences are MDHEN and SYDVKM. V was pared by 2 bases and J by 1 base, with 14 bases between. The CDR3 here is CASSLPQGGLNTGELFF. For the CDR3, the DNA is TGTGCCAGCAGTTTACCCCAGGGGGGCTTGAACACCGGGGAGCTGTTTTTT.

This clone was counted between two and nine times. The chain joins TRBV5-1 to TRBJ2-5; 7 bases fit TRBD2. Trimming took 4 bases from V and 0 from J; bases not matched to a gene: 15. CDR3 size: 18 residues. Germline V lookup: CDR1 SGHRS, CDR2 YFSETQ. This chain's CDR3 is CASSPFGGSGLYQETQYF. The CDR3 coding sequence is TGCGCCAGCAGCCCCTTCGGGGGTAGCGGGCTGTACCAAGAGACCCAGTACTTC.

This chain links TRBV5-1 with TRBJ2-3; TRBD1 aligns across 7 bases. The ends lost 5 bases at V and 0 bases at J; junction bases unmatched: 9. CDR1 and CDR2 (germline): SGHRS, YFSETQ. There are 16 residues in the CDR3. This CDR3 is CASRLEQGISTDTQYF. In DNA, the CDR3 is TGCGCCAGCAGGTTAGAACAGGGGATTAGCACAGATACGCAGTATTTT.

The rearrangement uses TRBV5-5 and TRBJ2-7; D is unresolved. The V gene's germline CDR1 is SGHKS and CDR2 YYEKEE (reference sequence). The CDR3 totals 14 residues. V was clipped by 2 bases and J by 3 bases, with 12 bases between them. The CDR3 region is CASSFRSEGYEQYF. The CDR3 DNA reads TGTGCCAGCAGCTTCCGGTCCGAAGGCTACGAGCAGTACTTC.

This clone was detected only once. Possible read error: a much larger clone is one base away. The same CDR3 also results from other DNA sequences found in this sample. The genes are TRBV11-2 and TRBJ1-1; D is unresolved. This CDR3 has 13 amino acids. Between the trimmed V and J ends, which lost 5 bases and 4 bases, there was a span of 11 bases. CDR1 and CDR2 (germline): SGHAT, FQNNGV. The CDR3, as DNA: TGTGCCAGCAGCCACGGAACCGGCACTGAAGCTTTCTTT. It yields the protein CASSHGTGTEAFF. Full variable domain (rest looked up from reference TRBV11-2 and TRBJ1-1): EAGVAQSPRYKIIEKRQSVAFWCNPISGHATLYWYQQILGQGPKLLIQFQNNGVVDDSQLPKDRFSAERLKGVDSTLKIQPAKLEDSAVYLCASSHGTGTEAFFGQGTRLTVV.

The sample holds many counts of this clone. The rearrangement links TRBV20-1 to TRBJ2-5; D unresolved. CDR3 size: 11 residues. The V gene's germline CDR1 is DFQATT and CDR2 SNEGSKA (reference sequence). The V and J ends lost 0 bases and 4 bases respectively, with 3 bases between them. DNA of the CDR3: TGCAGTGCTAGAGAGAGAGAGACCCAGTACTTC. Protein: CSARERETQYF.

This chain links TRBV5-1 with TRBJ2-3; a possible D gene is TRBD2 (6 bases). The germline gives CDR1 SGHRS, CDR2 YFSETQ. The CDR3 spans 16 residues. V was shortened by 0 bases and J by 3 bases, with 14 bases between the two germline ends. The CDR3 reads CASSLGNAGQTDTQYF. CDR3 in DNA: TGCGCCAGCAGCTTGGGAAATGCGGGGCAAACAGATACGCAGTATTTT.

CDR3 nucleotides: TGTGCCTGGAGTGTACAACAGGGGATGACTAGCAATCAGCCCCAGCATTTT. Protein product: CAWSVQQGMTSNQPQHF. The V gene is TRBV30, the J gene TRBJ1-5; the match to TRBD1 covers 7 bases. The V and J ends lost 0 bases and 0 bases, in that order; junction bases with no gene match: 8. The CDR3 sequence is 17 residues long. Germline CDR1 is GTSNPN and CDR2 is SVGIG (reference sequence).

This chain links TRBV19 with TRBJ2-7; the D gene is possibly TRBD2 (6 bases). The CDR3 length is 14 residues. The germline CDR1 and CDR2 sequences are LNHDA and SQIVND (reference sequence). Trimming left V 5 bases short and J 6 bases short, with 17 bases between. The CDR3 reads CASSVGGILGEQYF. CDR3 coding DNA: TGTGCCAGTAGTGTCGGGGGTATCCTGGGCGAGCAGTACTTC.

The rearrangement links TRBV28 to TRBJ1-5, with D possibly TRBD1 on 5 matching bases. Looked up from germline, CDR1 is MDHEN and CDR2 is SYDVKM. The CDR3 length is 16 residues. Trimming took 3 bases from V and 5 from J, leaving 17 bases between them. Here the CDR3 DNA reads TGTGCCAGCAGTTTCGGCGGGGGACGGGTGGATCAGCCCCAGCATTTT. Amino acid sequence: CASSFGGGRVDQPQHF.

CDR3: CASSPPAGLLTEQYF. The CDR3 DNA sequence: TGTGCCAGCTCACCACCGGCGGGACTTCTTACCGAGCAGTACTTC. This rearrangement joins TRBV18 to TRBJ2-7, with D possibly matching TRBD2 (6 bases). From germline, CDR1 is KGHSH and CDR2 LQKENI. The CDR3 loop spans 15 amino acids. V was pared by 0 bases and J by 6 bases, with 15 bases between.

The rearrangement uses TRBV2 and TRBJ2-3; TRBD2 aligns across 7 bases. The CDR3 sequence is 16 residues long. Germline trimming cut 6 bases from V and 2 bases from J; bases unmatched to any gene: 11. The germline V gene has CDR1 SNHLY and CDR2 FYNNEI. CDR3 sequence: CASSSQGGGFTDTQYF. The CDR3 DNA reads TGTGCCAGCAGCTCCCAGGGCGGGGGATTCACAGATACGCAGTATTTT. Full variable domain (missing parts from reference TRBV2 and TRBJ2-3): EPEVTQTPSHQVTQMGQEVILRCVPISNHLYFYWYRQILGQKVEFLVSFYNNEISEKSEIFDDQFSVERPDGSNFTLKIRSTKLEDSAMYFCASSSQGGGFTDTQYFGPGTRLTVL.

This chain uses TRBV4-2 with TRBJ2-2; 14 bases fit TRBD2. The CDR3 extends over 17 amino acids. V shed 4 bases, J shed 4 bases, and the junction held 5 bases outside the gene matches. Looked up from germline, CDR1 is LGHNA and CDR2 is YNFKEQ. CDR3 nucleotide sequence: TGTGCCAGCAGCCGGGGGACTAGCGGGAGCGGCACCGGGGAGCTGTTTTTT. The encoded protein is CASSRGTSGSGTGELFF.

This clone was found many times. Written as DNA, the CDR3 is TGCGCCAGCAGCTCCCTCGGACAGGGCTTGAGGGGCTACACCTTC. Its translation is CASSSLGQGLRGYTF. The chain joins TRBV5-1 to TRBJ1-2, with 8 bases that match TRBD1. V dropped 3 bases and J dropped 8; count of bases not matched to a gene: 12. The CDR3 extends over 15 amino acids. Germline lookup yields CDR1 SGHRS and CDR2 YFSETQ.

The gene calls are TRBV10-1 and TRBJ2-2, with TRBD1 as a possible D gene (6 bases). Germline lookup yields CDR1 WNHNN and CDR2 SYGVQD (reference sequence). The V end lost 6 bases, the J end lost 2 bases, and 10 bases lay between the germline ends. The CDR3 runs 14 residues. The CDR3 sequence is CASRWDTNTGELFF. DNA of the CDR3: TGCGCCAGCAGATGGGACACCAACACCGGGGAGCTGTTTTTT.

The rearrangement uses TRBV15 and TRBJ2-7; D gene ambiguous. The CDR3 length is 13 residues. Germline V gene lookup returns CDR1 LNHNV and CDR2 YYDKDF (reference sequence). With 0 bases removed from V and 1 base from J, the gap between germline ends came to 4 bases. The CDR3 loop is CATSREKSYEQYF. The DNA of the CDR3 is TGTGCCACCAGCAGAGAGAAGTCCTACGAGCAGTACTTC.

This clone came up a few times. The chain joins TRBV27 to TRBJ2-1; D not certain. Germline-derived CDR1 and CDR2 are MNHEY and SMNVEV (reference sequence). The CDR3 runs to 13 residues. V lost 10 bases, J lost 0 bases, and 10 bases lay in between. CDR3 protein: CATRQSSYNEQFF. In nucleotides, the CDR3 is TGTGCCACCAGGCAATCCTCCTACAATGAGCAGTTCTTC.

The chain couples TRBV7-3 to TRBJ2-5; D gene ambiguous. This CDR3 has 15 residues. Germline V gene lookup returns CDR1 SGHTA and CDR2 FQGTGA. V lost 2 bases to trimming and J lost 5 bases, with 15 bases between them. The CDR3 DNA is TGTGCCAGCAGCTTAGGGAATCGTAACGCCGAGACCCAGTACTTC. Translated, it gives CASSLGNRNAETQYF.

This clone was counted a few times. This specimen includes other DNA sequences encoding the same CDR3. Here the CDR3 DNA reads TGTGCCAGCAGCACACGACGACAGGGTTCGGGAGATACGCAGTATTTT. Translated, it gives CASSTRRQGSGDTQYF. V is TRBV7-2 and J is TRBJ2-3; 7 bases match TRBD1. In germline, CDR1 is SGHTA, CDR2 FQGNSA. This CDR3 is 16 amino acids long. The V and J ends lost 5 bases and 5 bases, in that order; junction bases with no gene match: 13.

This chain connects TRBV5-4 to TRBJ1-1; D perhaps matches TRBD1 (5 bases). Germline V gene lookup returns CDR1 SGHNT and CDR2 YYREEE (reference sequence). The length of the CDR3 is 13 residues. V was clipped by 3 bases and J by 1 base, with 7 bases between them. CDR3 in DNA: TGTGCCAGCAGCTACGACAGGAACACTGAAGCTTTCTTT. Protein product: CASSYDRNTEAFF.